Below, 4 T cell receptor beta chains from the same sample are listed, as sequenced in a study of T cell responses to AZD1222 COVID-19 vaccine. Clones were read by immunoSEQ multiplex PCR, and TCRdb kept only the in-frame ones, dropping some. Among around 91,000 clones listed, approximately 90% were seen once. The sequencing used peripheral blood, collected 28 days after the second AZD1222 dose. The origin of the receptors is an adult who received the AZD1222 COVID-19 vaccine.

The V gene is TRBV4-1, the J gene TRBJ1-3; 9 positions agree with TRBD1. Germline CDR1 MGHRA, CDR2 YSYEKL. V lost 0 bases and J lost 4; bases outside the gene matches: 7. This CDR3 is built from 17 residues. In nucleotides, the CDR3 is TGCGCCAGCAGCCAAGATCTCAGGACAGGGGTAGGAAACACCATATATTTT. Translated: CASSQDLRTGVGNTIYF.

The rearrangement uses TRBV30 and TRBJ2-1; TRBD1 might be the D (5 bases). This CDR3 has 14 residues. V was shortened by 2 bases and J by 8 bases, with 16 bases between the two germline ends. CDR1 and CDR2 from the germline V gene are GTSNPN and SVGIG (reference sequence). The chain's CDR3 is CAWSILTDFDEQFF. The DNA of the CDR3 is TGTGCCTGGAGTATACTGACAGACTTCGATGAGCAGTTCTTC.

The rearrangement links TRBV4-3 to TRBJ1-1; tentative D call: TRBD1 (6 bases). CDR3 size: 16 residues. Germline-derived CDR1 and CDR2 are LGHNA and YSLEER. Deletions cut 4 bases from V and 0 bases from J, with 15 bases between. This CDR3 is CASSLSWDTMNTEAFF. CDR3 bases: TGCGCCAGCAGCCTCTCCTGGGACACCATGAACACTGAAGCTTTCTTT.

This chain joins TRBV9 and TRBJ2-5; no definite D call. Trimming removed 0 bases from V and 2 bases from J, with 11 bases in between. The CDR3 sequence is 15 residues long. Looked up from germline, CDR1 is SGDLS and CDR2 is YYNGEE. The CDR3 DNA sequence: TGTGCCAGCAGCGTAGGATCCACTACTCAAGAGACCCAGTACTTC. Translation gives CASSVGSTTQETQYF.